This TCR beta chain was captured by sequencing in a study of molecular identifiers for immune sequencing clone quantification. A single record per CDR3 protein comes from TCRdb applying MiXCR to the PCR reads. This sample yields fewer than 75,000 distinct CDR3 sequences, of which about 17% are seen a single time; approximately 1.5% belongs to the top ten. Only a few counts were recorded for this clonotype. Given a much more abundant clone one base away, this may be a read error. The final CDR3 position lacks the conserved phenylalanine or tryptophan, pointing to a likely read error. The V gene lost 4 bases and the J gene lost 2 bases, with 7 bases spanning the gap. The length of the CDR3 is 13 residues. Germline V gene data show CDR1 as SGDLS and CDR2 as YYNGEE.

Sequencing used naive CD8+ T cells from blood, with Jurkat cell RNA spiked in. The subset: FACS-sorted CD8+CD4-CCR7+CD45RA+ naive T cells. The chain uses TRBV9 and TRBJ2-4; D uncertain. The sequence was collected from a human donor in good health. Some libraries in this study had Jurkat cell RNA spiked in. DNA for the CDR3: TGTGCCAGCAGCCCCCTGCCCAAAAACATTCAGTACTCC. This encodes CASSPLPKNIQYS.